This T cell receptor beta chain came from a study of cytomegalovirus exposure and HLA in healthy donors. Measured with immunoSEQ multiplex PCR; TCRdb has only the in-frame clones, and not every one. The table includes approximately 220,000 clones, 75% to 95% detected once. Deletions cut 0 bases from V and 7 bases from J, with 12 bases between. CDR3 length: 15 residues. Germline CDR1 is SGHVS and CDR2 is FQNEAQ. With regard to this clone: As yet, its antigen is unknown.

General study points: TCR beta chains numbering 150 to 200 were designated cytomegalovirus-associated.

The rearrangement joins TRBV7-8 to TRBJ1-4; D ambiguous. The clonotype was recovered from a woman younger than 35 in good health and CMV-seronegative. Sequenced: PBMCs. CDR3 sequence (DNA): TGTGCCAGCAGCTTAGCCCCAGGTGTGGGTGAAAAACTGTTTTTT. It specifies CASSLAPGVGEKLFF.